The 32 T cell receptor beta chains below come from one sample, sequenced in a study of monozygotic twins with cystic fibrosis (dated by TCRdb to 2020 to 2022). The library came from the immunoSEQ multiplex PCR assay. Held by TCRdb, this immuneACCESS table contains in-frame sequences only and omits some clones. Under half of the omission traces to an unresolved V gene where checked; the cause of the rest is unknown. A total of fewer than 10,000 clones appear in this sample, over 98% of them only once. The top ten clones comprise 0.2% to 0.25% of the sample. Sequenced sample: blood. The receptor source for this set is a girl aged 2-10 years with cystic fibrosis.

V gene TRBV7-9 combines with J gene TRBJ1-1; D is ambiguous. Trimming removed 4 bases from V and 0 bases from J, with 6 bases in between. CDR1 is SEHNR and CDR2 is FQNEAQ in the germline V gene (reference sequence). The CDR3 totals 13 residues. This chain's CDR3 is CASSSPLNTEAFF. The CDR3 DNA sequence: TGTGCCAGCAGCTCCCCCTTGAACACTGAAGCTTTCTTT. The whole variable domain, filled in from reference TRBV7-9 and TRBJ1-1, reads DTGVSQNPRHKITKRGQNVTFRCDPISEHNRLYWYRQTLGQGPEFLTYFQNEAQLEKSRLLSDRFSAERPKGSFSTLEIQRTEQGDSAMYLCASSSPLNTEAFFGQGTRLTVV.

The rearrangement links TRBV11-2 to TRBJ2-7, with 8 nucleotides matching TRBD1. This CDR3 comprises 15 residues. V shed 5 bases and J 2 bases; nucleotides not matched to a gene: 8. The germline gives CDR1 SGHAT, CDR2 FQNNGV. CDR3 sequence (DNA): TGTGCCAGCAGCCCGATACAGGGGGAGGCCTACGAGCAGTACTTC. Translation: CASSPIQGEAYEQYF.

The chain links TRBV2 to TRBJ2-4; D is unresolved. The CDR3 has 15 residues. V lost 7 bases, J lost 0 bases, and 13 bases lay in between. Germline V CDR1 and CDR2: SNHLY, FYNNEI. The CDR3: CASKRHKLAKNIQYF. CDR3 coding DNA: TGTGCCAGCAAGCGACATAAACTAGCCAAAAACATTCAGTACTTC. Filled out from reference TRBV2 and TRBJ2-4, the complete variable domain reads EPEVTQTPSHQVTQMGQEVILRCVPISNHLYFYWYRQILGQKVEFLVSFYNNEISEKSEIFDDQFSVERPDGSNFTLKIRSTKLEDSAMYFCASKRHKLAKNIQYFGAGTRLSVL.

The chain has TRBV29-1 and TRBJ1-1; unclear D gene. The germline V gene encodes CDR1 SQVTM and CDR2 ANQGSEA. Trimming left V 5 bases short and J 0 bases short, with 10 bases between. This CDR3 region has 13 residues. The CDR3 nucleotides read TGCAGCGTTAGTCGGGTTATGAACACTGAAGCTTTCTTT. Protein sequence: CSVSRVMNTEAFF. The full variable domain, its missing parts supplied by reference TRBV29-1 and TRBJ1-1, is SAVISQKPSRDICQRGTSLTIQCQVDSQVTMMFWYRQQPGQSLTLIATANQGSEATYESGFVIDKFPISRPNLTFSTLTVSNMSPEDSSIYLCSVSRVMNTEAFFGQGTRLTVV.

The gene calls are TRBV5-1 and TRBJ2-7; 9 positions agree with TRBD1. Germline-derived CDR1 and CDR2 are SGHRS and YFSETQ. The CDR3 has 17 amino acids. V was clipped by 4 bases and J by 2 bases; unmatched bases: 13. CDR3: CASSENPGTGYTYEQYF. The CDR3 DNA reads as TGCGCCAGCAGCGAAAATCCCGGGACAGGGTATACCTACGAGCAGTACTTC.

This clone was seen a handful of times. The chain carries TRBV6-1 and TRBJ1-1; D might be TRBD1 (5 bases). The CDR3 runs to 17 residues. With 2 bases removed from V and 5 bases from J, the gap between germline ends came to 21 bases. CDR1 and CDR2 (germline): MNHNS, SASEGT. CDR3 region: CASSETGGNLRGTEAFF. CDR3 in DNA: TGTGCCAGCAGTGAAACGGGAGGAAACCTCCGGGGGACTGAAGCTTTCTTT.

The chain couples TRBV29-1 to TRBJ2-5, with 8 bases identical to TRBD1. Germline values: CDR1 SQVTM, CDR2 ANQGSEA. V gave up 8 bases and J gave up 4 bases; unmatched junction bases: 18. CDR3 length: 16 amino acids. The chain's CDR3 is CSYTISTGATGETQYF. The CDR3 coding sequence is TGCAGCTACACCATTTCGACAGGGGCCACGGGAGAGACCCAGTACTTC.

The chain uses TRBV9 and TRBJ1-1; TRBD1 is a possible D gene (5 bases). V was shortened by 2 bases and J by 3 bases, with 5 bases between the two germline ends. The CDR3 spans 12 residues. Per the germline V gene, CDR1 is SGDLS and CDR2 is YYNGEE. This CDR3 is CASSVGDTEAFF. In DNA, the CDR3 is TGTGCCAGCAGCGTGGGGGACACTGAAGCTTTCTTT.

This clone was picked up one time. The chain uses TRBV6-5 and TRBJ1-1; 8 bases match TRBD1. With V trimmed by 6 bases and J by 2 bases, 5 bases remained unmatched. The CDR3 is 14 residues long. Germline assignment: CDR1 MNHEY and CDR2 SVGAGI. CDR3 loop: CASRATGANTEAFF. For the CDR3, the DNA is TGTGCCAGCAGAGCGACAGGGGCCAACACTGAAGCTTTCTTT.

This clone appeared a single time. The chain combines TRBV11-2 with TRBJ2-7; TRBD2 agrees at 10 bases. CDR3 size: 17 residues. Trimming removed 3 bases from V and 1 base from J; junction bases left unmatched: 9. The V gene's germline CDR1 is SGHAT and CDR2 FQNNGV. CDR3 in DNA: TGTGCCAGCAGCTTTCTAGCGGGAGAGGGGGGATCCTACGAGCAGTACTTC. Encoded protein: CASSFLAGEGGSYEQYF.

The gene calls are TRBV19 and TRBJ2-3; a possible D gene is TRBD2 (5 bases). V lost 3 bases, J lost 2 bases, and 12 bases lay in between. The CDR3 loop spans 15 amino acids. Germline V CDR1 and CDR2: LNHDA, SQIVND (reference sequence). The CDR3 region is CASSIPGKPTDTQYF. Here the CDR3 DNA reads TGTGCCAGTAGTATTCCGGGGAAGCCCACAGATACGCAGTATTTT.

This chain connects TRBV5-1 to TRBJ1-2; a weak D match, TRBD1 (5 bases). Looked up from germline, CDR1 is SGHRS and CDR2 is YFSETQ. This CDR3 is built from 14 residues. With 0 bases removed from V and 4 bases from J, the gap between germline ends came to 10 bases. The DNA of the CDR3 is TGCGCCAGCAGCTTGGAGGGGATGGCCTATGGCTACACCTTC. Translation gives CASSLEGMAYGYTF.

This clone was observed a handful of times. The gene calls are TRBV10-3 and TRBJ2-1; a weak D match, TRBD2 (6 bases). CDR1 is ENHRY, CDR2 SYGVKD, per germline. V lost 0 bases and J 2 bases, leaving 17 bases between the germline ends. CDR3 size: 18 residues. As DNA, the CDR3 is TGTGCCATCAGTGAGTCGCTAGCGCCCCGAGACCCCTACAATGAGCAGTTCTTC. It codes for CAISESLAPRDPYNEQFF.

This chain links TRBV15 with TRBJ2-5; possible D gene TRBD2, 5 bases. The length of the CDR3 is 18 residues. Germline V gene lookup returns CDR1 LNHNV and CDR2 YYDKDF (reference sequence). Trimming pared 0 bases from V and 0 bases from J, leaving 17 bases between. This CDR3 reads CATSRDRVASPNQETQYF. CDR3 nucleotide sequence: TGTGCCACCAGCAGAGATAGAGTGGCTAGCCCTAACCAAGAGACCCAGTACTTC.

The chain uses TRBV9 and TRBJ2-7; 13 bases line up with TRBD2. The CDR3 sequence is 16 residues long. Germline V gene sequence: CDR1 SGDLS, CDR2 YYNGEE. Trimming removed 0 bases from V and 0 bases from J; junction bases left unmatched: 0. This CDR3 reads CASSVGTSGSSYEQYF. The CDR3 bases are TGTGCCAGCAGCGTAGGGACTAGCGGGAGCTCCTACGAGCAGTACTTC.

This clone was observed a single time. The CDR3 is CASSQDRRTSGSSYNEQFF. The DNA for the CDR3 is TGCGCCAGCAGCCAAGATAGACGGACTAGCGGGAGCTCCTACAATGAGCAGTTCTTC. The chain links TRBV4-1 to TRBJ2-1, with 13 positions matching TRBD2. The germline CDR1 and CDR2 sequences are MGHRA and YSYEKL. CDR3 length: 19 amino acids. The V and J ends lost 0 bases and 0 bases, in that order; junction bases with no gene match: 5.

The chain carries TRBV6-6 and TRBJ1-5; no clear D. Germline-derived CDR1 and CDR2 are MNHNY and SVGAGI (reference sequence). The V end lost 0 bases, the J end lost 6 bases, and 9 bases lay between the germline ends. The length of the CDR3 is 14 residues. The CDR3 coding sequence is TGTGCCAGCAGTTACTCGATAGGAACTCAGCCCCAGCATTTT. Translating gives CASSYSIGTQPQHF.

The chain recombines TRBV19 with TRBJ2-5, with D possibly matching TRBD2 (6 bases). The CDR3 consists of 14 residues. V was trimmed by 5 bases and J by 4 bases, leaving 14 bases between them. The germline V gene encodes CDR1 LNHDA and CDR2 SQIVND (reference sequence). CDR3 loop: CASSPLVGGETQYF. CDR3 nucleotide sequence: TGTGCCAGTAGTCCGCTAGTGGGGGGAGAGACCCAGTACTTC.

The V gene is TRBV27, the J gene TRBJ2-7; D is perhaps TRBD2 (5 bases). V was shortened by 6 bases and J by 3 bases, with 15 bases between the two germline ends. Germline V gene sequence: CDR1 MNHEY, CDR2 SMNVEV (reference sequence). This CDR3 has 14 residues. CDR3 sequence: CASSPGLPFYEQYF. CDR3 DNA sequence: TGTGCCAGCAGCCCCGGACTCCCGTTCTACGAGCAGTACTTC.

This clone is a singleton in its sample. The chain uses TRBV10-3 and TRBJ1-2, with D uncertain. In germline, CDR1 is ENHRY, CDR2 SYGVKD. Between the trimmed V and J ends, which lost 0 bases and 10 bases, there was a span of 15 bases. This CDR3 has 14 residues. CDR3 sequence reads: CAISESRALGVYTF. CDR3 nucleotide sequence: TGTGCCATCAGTGAGTCGAGGGCTCTAGGTGTCTACACCTTC.

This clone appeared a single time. The CDR3 region has the DNA TGTGCCAGCTCACCGATCGGACAGGGGTACGAAAAACTGTTTTTT. Translation: CASSPIGQGYEKLFF. The chain carries TRBV18 and TRBJ1-4; 9 nucleotides agree with TRBD1. CDR3 size: 15 residues. Germline trimming cut 3 bases from V and 8 bases from J; bases unmatched to any gene: 7. Germline V lookup: CDR1 KGHSH, CDR2 LQKENI.

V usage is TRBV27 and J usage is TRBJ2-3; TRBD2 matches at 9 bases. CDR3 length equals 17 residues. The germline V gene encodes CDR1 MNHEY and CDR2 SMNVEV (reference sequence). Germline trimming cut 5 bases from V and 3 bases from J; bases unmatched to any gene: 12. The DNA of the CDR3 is TGTGCCAGCAGTCCCCTTCCCCCTAGCGGGACAACAGATACGCAGTATTTT. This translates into CASSPLPPSGTTDTQYF.

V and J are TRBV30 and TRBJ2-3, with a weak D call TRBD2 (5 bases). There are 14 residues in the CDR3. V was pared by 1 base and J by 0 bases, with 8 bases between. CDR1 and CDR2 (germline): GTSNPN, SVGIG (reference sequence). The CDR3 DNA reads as TGTGCCTGGAGTGGGACTCTTAGCACAGATACGCAGTATTTT. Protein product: CAWSGTLSTDTQYF.

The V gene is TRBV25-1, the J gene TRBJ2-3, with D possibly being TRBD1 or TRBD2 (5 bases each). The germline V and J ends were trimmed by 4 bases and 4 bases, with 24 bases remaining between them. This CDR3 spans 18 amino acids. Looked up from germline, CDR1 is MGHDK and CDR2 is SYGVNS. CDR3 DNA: TGTGCCAGCAGTGGGAAGGTAGGGGATTGGGGGAAGGCAGATACGCAGTATTTT. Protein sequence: CASSGKVGDWGKADTQYF.

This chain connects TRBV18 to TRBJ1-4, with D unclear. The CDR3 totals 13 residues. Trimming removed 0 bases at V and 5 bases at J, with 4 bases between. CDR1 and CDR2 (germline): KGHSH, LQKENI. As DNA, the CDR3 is TGTGCCAGCTCACCACCCGGGAATGAAAAACTGTTTTTT. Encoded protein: CASSPPGNEKLFF.

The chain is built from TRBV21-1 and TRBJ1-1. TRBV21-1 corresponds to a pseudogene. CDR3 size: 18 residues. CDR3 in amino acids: CASSKGEGVRDVDTEAFF. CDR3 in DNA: TGTGCCAGCAGCAAAGGTGAGGGAGTTCGTGACGTGGACACTGAAGCTTTCTTT.

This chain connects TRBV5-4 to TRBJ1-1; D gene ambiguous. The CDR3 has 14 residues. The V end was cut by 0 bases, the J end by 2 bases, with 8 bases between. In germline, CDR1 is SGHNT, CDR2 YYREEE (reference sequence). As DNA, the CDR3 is TGTGCCAGCAGCTTGGACTACATTAACACTGAAGCTTTCTTT. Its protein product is CASSLDYINTEAFF.

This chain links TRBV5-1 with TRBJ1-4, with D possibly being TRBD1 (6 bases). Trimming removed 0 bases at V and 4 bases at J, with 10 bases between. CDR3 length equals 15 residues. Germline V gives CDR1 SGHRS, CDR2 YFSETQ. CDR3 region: CASSLVGRGNEKLFF. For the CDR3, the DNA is TGCGCCAGCAGCTTGGTCGGCAGGGGTAATGAAAAACTGTTTTTT.

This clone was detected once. The CDR3, as DNA: TGTGCCAGCAGCTTACTACCGACAGCTACGAACACCGGGGAGCTGTTTTTT. Protein sequence: CASSLLPTATNTGELFF. This sequence joins TRBV13 and TRBJ2-2, with a possible D match to TRBD1 (5 bases). Trimming shortened V by 2 bases and J by 0 bases, and 13 bases separated the two germline ends. This CDR3 has 17 amino acids. From germline, CDR1 is PRHDT and CDR2 FYEKMQ (reference sequence).

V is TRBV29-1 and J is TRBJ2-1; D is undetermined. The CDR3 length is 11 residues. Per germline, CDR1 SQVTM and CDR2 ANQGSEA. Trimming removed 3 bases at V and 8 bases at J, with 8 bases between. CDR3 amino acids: CSVDPEYEQFF. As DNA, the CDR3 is TGCAGCGTTGATCCGGAGTATGAGCAGTTCTTC.

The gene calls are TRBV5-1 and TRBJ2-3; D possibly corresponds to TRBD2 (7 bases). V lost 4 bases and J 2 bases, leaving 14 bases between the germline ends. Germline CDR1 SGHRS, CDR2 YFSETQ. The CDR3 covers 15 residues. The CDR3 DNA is TGCGCCAGCAGCCTCGCGGGGGCCCCCACAGATACGCAGTATTTT. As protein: CASSLAGAPTDTQYF.

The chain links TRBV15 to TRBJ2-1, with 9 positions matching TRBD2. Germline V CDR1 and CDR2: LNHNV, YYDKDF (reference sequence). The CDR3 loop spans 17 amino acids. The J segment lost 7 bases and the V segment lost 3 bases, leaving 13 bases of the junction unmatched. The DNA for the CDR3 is TGTGCCACCAGCAGCCTTGCCAGCGGGAGGTCAAGAAATGAGCAGTTCTTC. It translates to CATSSLASGRSRNEQFF. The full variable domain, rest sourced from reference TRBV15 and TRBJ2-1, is DAMVIQNPRYQVTQFGKPVTLSCSQTLNHNVMYWYQQKSSQAPKLLFHYYDKDFNNEADTPDNFQSRRPNTSFCFLDIRSPGLGDTAMYLCATSSLASGRSRNEQFFGPGTRLTVL.